This T cell receptor beta chain is from a study of cytomegalovirus exposure and HLA in healthy donors. Study background: One earlier analysis, a look at around 180 million T cells, found some 100 million unique TCR beta sequences. Findings and limits, study-wide: Cytomegalovirus association was assigned to over 150 TCR beta chains. TCR beta V- and J-gene trimming, according to a later analysis, was linked to a missense DCLRE1C variant. It was assumed in the presence/absence analyses that sequencing depth was roughly uniform across donors.

This clone appeared once. The antigen is undetermined. Vbeta (60) and Jbeta (13) primers were used in the PCR. The assay was immunoSEQ multiplex PCR, and TCRdb's table has in-frame clones only and misses some. Among around 210,000 clones, approximately 85% were seen once, and the ten largest hold around 3%. Germline CDR1 and CDR2: SQVTM and ANQGSEA. The CDR3 has 15 amino acids. The V gene end was trimmed by 5 bases and the J gene end by 0 bases; junction bases not matched to a gene: 6. The V gene is TRBV29-1, the J gene TRBJ2-5; TRBD2 matches 10 bases. The sequencing sample was made of PBMCs. The TCR originated in a woman between 40 and 50 years old in good health and CMV-seronegative. CDR3 sequence: CSVLPLAGDQETQYF. The CDR3 DNA reads as TGCAGCGTTCTCCCCCTAGCGGGGGACCAAGAGACCCAGTACTTC.